These 25 T cell receptor beta chains came from one sample sequenced in a study of blood T cells in healthy people across ages. Next came a second PCR, run for about 7 to 12 cycles, which used a sample-barcoded 5' primer along with a J-beta primer mix. TCRdb re-analysed the 5' RACE reads in MiXCR, keeping a single row per CDR3 protein. The data hold 1.4 million to 1.5 million distinct CDR3 sequences, with 42% observed a single time. Sequencing used blood. The receptors originated from a woman aged 18-29 years in good health.

This CDR3 reads CASSHPGQGDTEAFF. CDR3 DNA sequence: TGCGCCAGCAGCCATCCCGGACAGGGAGACACTGAAGCTTTCTTT. The gene calls are TRBV4-1 and TRBJ1-1; 8 bases line up with TRBD1. This CDR3 is built from 15 residues. Germline CDR1 and CDR2: MGHRA and YSYEKL. Unmatched junction bases numbered 6, after V lost 3 bases and J lost 3 bases.

The V gene is TRBV10-2, the J gene TRBJ2-5; possibly TRBD1 for D (6 bases). The CDR3 runs to 15 residues. The V end lost 4 bases, the J end lost 1 base, and 13 bases lay between the germline ends. The germline V gene has CDR1 WSHSY and CDR2 SAAADI. Written as DNA, the CDR3 is TGCGCCAGCAGTGGGCAGGGGACACCCCAAGAGACCCAGTACTTC. This gives the protein CASSGQGTPQETQYF.

The genes are TRBV10-2 and TRBJ2-7; a weak D match, TRBD2 (6 bases). Trimming took off 9 bases at V and 2 bases at J, with 17 bases between the two ends. Per germline, CDR1 WSHSY and CDR2 SAAADI. The CDR3 has 14 amino acids. The CDR3 DNA reads as TGCGCCAGTAGAATGGAGGGGTTAACCTACGAGCAGTACTTC. It translates to CASRMEGLTYEQYF.

V and J are TRBV27 and TRBJ2-7; D possibly corresponds to TRBD1 (6 bases). The germline V gene has CDR1 MNHEY and CDR2 SMNVEV (reference sequence). The length of the CDR3 is 16 residues. Trimming removed 3 bases from V and 0 bases from J, with 15 bases in between. CDR3 nucleotides: TGTGCCAGCAGTTTTCTGACAGGTATCAACTCCTACGAGCAGTACTTC. Protein: CASSFLTGINSYEQYF.

Only a few counts were recorded for this clonotype. The chain carries TRBV6-5 and TRBJ2-1; TRBD1 aligns across 8 bases. After removal of 6 bases from V and 8 bases from J, the junction contained 12 bases not matched to a gene. From germline, CDR1 is MNHEY and CDR2 SVGAGI. The CDR3 covers 15 residues. The CDR3 bases are TGTGCCAGCAGACCGGACAGGGCCCAGTTCCATGAGCAGTTCTTC. This codes for CASRPDRAQFHEQFF.

The CDR3 loop reads CATSDTKPGGYTF. The CDR3 DNA sequence: TGTGCCACCAGTGATACCAAACCGGGTGGCTACACCTTC. The J gene is TRBJ1-2, the V gene TRBV24-1; D gene ambiguous. CDR1 and CDR2 (germline): KGHDR, SFDVKD. V shed 3 bases and J shed 7 bases, with 11 bases lying between them. CDR3 length equals 13 residues.

The sample holds a few counts of this clonotype. V and J are TRBV27 and TRBJ2-3; TRBD2 matches 7 bases. This CDR3 is 17 amino acids long. V gave up 5 bases and J gave up 2 bases; unmatched junction bases: 13. CDR1 is MNHEY, CDR2 SMNVEV, per germline (reference sequence). CDR3 DNA sequence: TGTGCCAGCAGTCCCCCTGGGGGAGGGGCACACACAGATACGCAGTATTTT. Its protein is CASSPPGGGAHTDTQYF.

The rearrangement uses TRBV21-1 and TRBJ2-6; no DNA check was done on the table's D call, TRBD1. TRBV21-1 corresponds to a pseudogene. This CDR3 spans 18 amino acids. The CDR3 loop is CASSKPPGQFSGANVLTF. CDR3 nucleotides: TGTGCCAGCAGCAAACCTCCGGGACAATTCTCTGGGGCCAACGTCCTGACTTTC.

V and J are TRBV5-6 and TRBJ1-5, with D possibly matching TRBD1 (5 bases). Trimming stripped 4 bases from V and 2 bases from J, with 16 bases between. Germline V CDR1 and CDR2: SGHDT, YYEEEE. This CDR3 has 16 residues. The CDR3 DNA reads as TGTGCCAGCAGCACCTGGGACGTTGGTGGCAATCAGCCCCAGCATTTT. Protein sequence: CASSTWDVGGNQPQHF.

The table lists this clonotype with a few counts. This chain connects TRBV12-3 or TRBV12-4 to TRBJ2-1; TRBD2 matches 7 bases. Trimming cost V 5 bases and J 6 bases; bases outside gene matches: 10. This CDR3 comprises 15 residues. The chain's CDR3 is CASSRVPGLSNEQFF. As DNA, the CDR3 is TGTGCCAGCAGTCGAGTCCCGGGACTATCCAATGAGCAGTTCTTC.

The chain recombines TRBV5-1 with TRBJ2-7, with 8 bases lining up with TRBD1. Germline CDR1 reads SGHRS; CDR2 reads YFSETQ. The CDR3 contains 13 residues. With 4 bases clipped from V and 5 bases from J, the junction kept 5 bases outside the gene matches. CDR3: CASSPDRAHEQYF. The CDR3 DNA sequence: TGCGCCAGCAGCCCGGACAGGGCCCACGAGCAGTACTTC.

The chain employs TRBV20-1 and TRBJ2-3; 9 nucleotides line up with TRBD2. Germline values: CDR1 DFQATT, CDR2 SNEGSKA (reference sequence). The ends lost 1 base at V and 10 bases at J; junction bases unmatched: 12. The CDR3 spans 15 residues. Here the CDR3 DNA reads TGCAGTGCTAGAGTTGGGGGCGGGGGGGACGCTGCGCAGTATTTT. This encodes CSARVGGGGDAAQYF.

The table lists this clonotype with a few counts. The CDR3 DNA sequence: TGTGCCAGCAGCTTAGGATGGGCCCGTAATGAAAAACTGTTTTTT. Its protein is CASSLGWARNEKLFF. This sequence joins TRBV13 and TRBJ1-4; D uncertain. The V gene lost 0 bases and the J gene lost 4 bases, with 9 bases spanning the gap. CDR3 length: 15 amino acids. Germline-derived CDR1 and CDR2 are PRHDT and FYEKMQ (reference sequence). The full variable domain, completed using reference TRBV13 and TRBJ1-4, is AAGVIQSPRHLIKEKRETATLKCYPIPRHDTVYWYQQGPGQDPQFLISFYEKMQSDKGSIPDRFSAQQFSDYHSELNMSSLELGDSALYFCASSLGWARNEKLFFGSGTQLSVL.

The chain is built from TRBV4-2 and TRBJ2-5, with D possibly matching TRBD1 (6 bases). Trimming cost V 0 bases and J 5 bases, with 16 bases left between them. This CDR3 is 16 amino acids long. CDR1 and CDR2 (germline): LGHNA, YNFKEQ. The CDR3 is CASSQDRSGVVETQYF. In DNA form, the CDR3 reads TGTGCCAGCAGCCAAGATCGGTCAGGGGTCGTTGAGACCCAGTACTTC.

This chain connects TRBV25-1 to TRBJ2-5, with TRBD2 as a possible D gene (5 bases). The germline V and J ends were trimmed by 4 bases and 11 bases, with 17 bases remaining between them. CDR1 and CDR2 from the germline V gene are MGHDK and SYGVNS. The length of the CDR3 is 13 residues. The CDR3 region is CASSGGPRNEQYF. The DNA for the CDR3 is TGTGCCAGCAGTGGCGGGCCCCGCAATGAGCAGTACTTC.

The chain has TRBV3-1 and TRBJ2-6; D is perhaps TRBD1 (5 bases). CDR1 is LGHDT, CDR2 YNNKEL, per germline (reference sequence). Trimming took off 4 bases at V and 2 bases at J, with 12 bases between the two ends. This CDR3 region has 16 residues. CDR3 in DNA: TGTGCCAGCAGCCCCGAGGCAGGGACTGGGGCCAACGTCCTGACTTTC. Protein sequence: CASSPEAGTGANVLTF. The complete variable domain, with remaining parts taken from reference TRBV3-1 and TRBJ2-6, reads DTAVSQTPKYLVTQMGNDKSIKCEQNLGHDTMYWYKQDSKKFLKIMFSYNNKELIINETVPNRFSPKSPDKAHLNLHINSLELGDSAVYFCASSPEAGTGANVLTFGAGSRLTVL.

This rearrangement joins TRBV5-1 to TRBJ2-5; unclear D gene. Between the trimmed V and J ends, which lost 5 bases and 5 bases, there was a span of 16 bases. The germline CDR1 and CDR2 sequences are SGHRS and YFSETQ. This CDR3 comprises 14 residues. The CDR3 nucleotides are TGCGCCAGCAGTCACCTCGGCAATGGGGAGACCCAGTACTTC. Translating gives CASSHLGNGETQYF. The full variable domain, in which reference TRBV5-1 and TRBJ2-5 provide the parts outside the CDR3, is KAGVTQTPRYLIKTRGQQVTLSCSPISGHRSVSWYQQTPGQGLQFLFEYFSETQRNKGNFPGRFSGRQFSNSRSEMNVSTLELGDSALYLCASSHLGNGETQYFGPGTRLLVL.

Comment on this clonotype: Since a much larger clone is just one base distant, this may be a read error. The chain combines TRBV2 with TRBJ1-6, with D possibly matching TRBD1 (5 bases). CDR1 SNHLY and CDR2 FYNNEI come from the germline V gene. Deletions cut 6 bases from V and 9 bases from J, with 12 bases between. The CDR3 runs to 13 residues. For the CDR3, the DNA is TGTGCCAGCAGAGACAGAAATATTTCACCCCTCCACTTT. This translates into CASRDRNISPLHF.

V and J are TRBV2 and TRBJ2-1; 8 nucleotides line up with TRBD2. Germline CDR1 is SNHLY and CDR2 is FYNNEI. The length of the CDR3 is 14 residues. The trim removed 7 bases at V and 9 bases at J, leaving 11 bases unmatched. CDR3 sequence (DNA): TGTGCCAGCAAGGTAGCGGGGCCCGTGGGTGAGCAGTTCTTC. The encoded protein is CASKVAGPVGEQFF.

This clonotype was recorded a few times. The chain is built from TRBV7-9 and TRBJ2-2; 9 positions agree with TRBD2. The CDR3 totals 18 residues. The junction had 7 bases not matched to a gene; V was cut back by 2 bases and J by 0 bases. From germline, CDR1 is SEHNR and CDR2 FQNEAQ (reference sequence). CDR3 in DNA: TGTGCCAGCAGCTTACCCCAAGGACTAGCGACGAACACCGGGGAGCTGTTTTTT. It yields the protein CASSLPQGLATNTGELFF.

This clonotype was seen a handful of times. The chain recombines TRBV12-3 or TRBV12-4 with TRBJ1-2, with 9 bases matching TRBD1. Unmatched junction bases numbered 7, after V lost 3 bases and J lost 8 bases. The CDR3 has 14 amino acids. The CDR3 reads CASSFRQGGSGYTF. CDR3 bases: TGTGCCAGCAGTTTCAGACAGGGGGGAAGCGGCTACACCTTC.

The gene calls are TRBV5-5 and TRBJ2-3; D uncertain. CDR3 length equals 10 residues. Germline V CDR1 and CDR2: SGHKS, YYEKEE (reference sequence). V shed 6 bases and J shed 5 bases, with 4 bases lying between them. The CDR3 coding sequence is TGTGCCAGCACCAAAGATACGCAGTATTTT. Protein product: CASTKDTQYF.

V gene TRBV12-5 combines with J gene TRBJ2-1, with D unclear. Germline V CDR1 and CDR2: LGHNT, FRNRAP. Trimming removed 8 bases from V and 3 bases from J, with 11 bases in between. This CDR3 contains 13 residues. The CDR3 DNA follows: TGTGCTAGTAGCGTCCTCTACTACAATGAGCAGTTCTTC. Residues: CASSVLYYNEQFF.

Only one count was recorded for this clonotype. The chain links TRBV5-1 to TRBJ1-1, with D possibly TRBD1 on 5 matching bases. V lost 4 bases and J lost 8, with 18 bases in between. Germline-derived CDR1 and CDR2 are SGHRS and YFSETQ. This CDR3 has 14 amino acids. The CDR3 DNA sequence: TGCGCCAGCAGCCCTCTGACAGAAAGCTCGGAAGCTTTCTTT. As protein: CASSPLTESSEAFF. The complete variable domain, with remaining parts taken from reference TRBV5-1 and TRBJ1-1, reads KAGVTQTPRYLIKTRGQQVTLSCSPISGHRSVSWYQQTPGQGLQFLFEYFSETQRNKGNFPGRFSGRQFSNSRSEMNVSTLELGDSALYLCASSPLTESSEAFFGQGTRLTVV.

As concerns this clonotype: The junction does not match germline at one end; this may be a read error. The rearrangement uses TRBV7-2 and TRBJ2-7; D unclear. The end of the DNA fits TRBJ2-5 better, so the J call may be wrong. The CDR3 is 14 amino acids. CDR1 is SGHTA and CDR2 is FQGNSA in the germline V gene. The CDR3: CASSVFSAQGTQYF. The CDR3 DNA reads TGTGCCAGCAGCGTTTTCAGCGCCCAAGGGACCCAGTACTTC.